The T cell receptor (beta chain) described here comes from a study of OX40 agonist ivuxolimab in advanced cancers. Study context: The patients received ivuxolimab by intravenous route every 2 weeks at 0.01 to 10 mg/kg.

The V end was cut by 3 bases, the J end by 4 bases, with 18 bases between. The germline gives CDR1 MNHEY, CDR2 SMNVEV (reference sequence). This CDR3 contains 16 residues. The table lists this clone with a few counts. The antigen remains undetermined. Clones were read by immunoSEQ multiplex PCR, and TCRdb kept only the in-frame ones, dropping some. The profile shows about 75,000 clones, around 86% of them singletons. General study results and limits: Partial responders dosed at 0.1-3.0 mg/kg displayed clonal expansion ranking among the lowest.

The sample was CD4+ or CD8+ T cells sorted from blood, taken in a trial of the OX40 agonist ivuxolimab. The V call is TRBV27, the J call TRBJ2-5, with D possibly being TRBD2 (8 bases). The origin of this receptor is an adult with an advanced solid tumor such as melanoma, head and neck, liver or kidney cancer. CDR3 protein: CASSFRGGRQGETQYF. For the CDR3, the DNA is TGTGCCAGCAGTTTTCGGGGGGGGCGACAGGGAGAGACCCAGTACTTC.